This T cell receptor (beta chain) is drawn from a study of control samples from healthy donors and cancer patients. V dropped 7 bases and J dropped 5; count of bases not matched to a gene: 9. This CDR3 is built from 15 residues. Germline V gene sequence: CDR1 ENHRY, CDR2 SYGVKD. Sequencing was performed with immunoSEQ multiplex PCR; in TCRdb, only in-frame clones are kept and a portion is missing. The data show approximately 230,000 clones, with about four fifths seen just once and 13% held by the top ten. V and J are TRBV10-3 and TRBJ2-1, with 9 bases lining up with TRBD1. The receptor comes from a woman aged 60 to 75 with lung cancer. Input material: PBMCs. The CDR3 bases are TGTGCCATCACCCCCGGGACAGGGAGTAACAATGAGCAGTTCTTC. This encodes CAITPGTGSNNEQFF.